The clone carrying this TCR beta chain has only one observation. This entry comes from a study of OX40 agonist ivuxolimab in advanced cancers. Study in general: Prior checkpoint blockade (anti-PD-1, anti-PD-L1 or anti-CTLA-4) was permitted; about 40% had it.

Only in-frame clones appear in the TCRdb table, and some are missing; sequencing was by immunoSEQ multiplex PCR. There are some 97,000 clones in the sample; roughly nine tenths occur only once, and 0.31% lies in the top ten. This material consisted of CD4+ or CD8+ T cells sorted from blood, taken in a trial of the OX40 agonist ivuxolimab. This TCR was recovered from an adult with an advanced solid tumor such as melanoma, head and neck, liver or kidney cancer.

CDR3 region: CASSSSRLQETQYF. The CDR3 nucleotides are TGTGCCAGCAGCTCCTCCAGGTTACAAGAGACCCAGTACTTC. The chain has TRBV7-2 and TRBJ2-5; no clear D gene. Trimming shortened V by 4 bases and J by 2 bases, and 11 bases separated the two germline ends. This CDR3 has 14 residues. Germline lookup yields CDR1 SGHTA and CDR2 FQGNSA. The entire variable domain, with the rest obtained from reference TRBV7-2 and TRBJ2-5, is as follows: GAGVSQSPSNKVTEKGKDVELRCDPISGHTALYWYRQSLGQGLEFLIYFQGNSAPDKSGLPSDRFSAERTGGSVSTLTIQRTQQEDSAVYLCASSSSRLQETQYFGPGTRLLVL.